The T cell receptor beta chain under discussion was sequenced for a study of cytomegalovirus exposure and HLA in healthy donors (dated by TCRdb to 2016 to 2017). About the full investigation: An earlier analysis of several hundred of the donors reported about 290 Gb of sequence data and some 100 million unique TCR beta sequences from about 180 million T cells. An early release that covered around 590 HLA-typed donors contained approximately 290 gigabases of sequencing data and about 84 million unique TCR sequences. The genetic ancestry cluster associated with self-reported Caucasian donors included roughly 84% of the approximately 410 genotyped donors. The study was designed to test whether signatures of past pathogen exposure could be identified by cataloging public T cell receptors. The study profiled the T cell repertoires of more than 500 subjects by immunosequencing and related them to cytomegalovirus serostatus. In addition to the first cohort of about 650 subjects, a separate validation cohort of 120 different subjects was used. The study combined high-throughput TCR immunosequencing, statistical association of individual TCRs with disease status, and machine learning to predict cytomegalovirus infection status. A later analysis re-analyzed previously published TCR beta repertoires from roughly 630 donors and added high-resolution HLA genotyping to study TCR occurrence patterns. In the later analysis, no new phenotypic data were used to find candidate immune exposures; instead, reliance was placed on TCR beta sequences and their occurrence across donors. An earlier analysis of some 500 of the donors used high-throughput TCR beta sequencing to judge whether each TCR beta V gene segment behaved as functional or pseudogenic. Alongside the repertoire data, information on donor age, sex, ethnicity and CMV serostatus was compiled. In a later genetic analysis, genome-wide SNP genotypes for about 60% of the 666 donors were used, and that subset was treated as a discovery cohort. All discovery cohort repertoires had been generated using a single sequencing platform. Class I and class II HLA loci were covered by the typing at four-digit resolution. Typing coverage differed by locus: A, B, C, DRB1 and DQB1 were typed in roughly 629-630 donors, DQA1 in 500 to 550, DPA1 in 600 to 610, and DPB1 in just under 480. Roughly 5 DR-DQ haplotypes were handled as single units for association and clustering because linkage in the cohort was strong. On average, around 240,000 unique TCR beta nucleotide sequences were sequenced per donor among 300 to 500 genotyped donors of the cohort, with roughly 18% of those sequences being non-productive.

On this clone: Its binding antigen is unknown. No base quality values were provided; no much bigger clone lies one nucleotide off.

Broad study findings and their caveats: A few of the identified cytomegalovirus-associated TCR beta chains were confirmed in vitro to be specific for cytomegalovirus antigens. The study gave a list of around 170 TCR beta chains associated with cytomegalovirus. In a later analysis, most CMV-associated TCR beta chains were found to appear HLA-restricted, with HLA associations seemingly driven largely by CMV exposure. According to the authors, the approach could potentially be generalized to other disease states and immunological phenotypes. In an earlier analysis of around 600 of the donors, most TCR beta V segments appeared in productive rearrangements about 90% or about 30% of the time, broadly matching IMGT annotations. Fewer than 20 rarely observed V segments, including chromosome 9 orphons, were excluded from the earlier analysis of approximately 500 of the donors because counts were too low. Specific HLA alleles were associated with about 17,000 TCR beta sequences at a false discovery rate of 0.05 in a later analysis. In both the original and validation cohorts, the classifier was reported to diagnose cytomegalovirus status with high specificity and sensitivity. CMV serostatus was the only immune exposure information available for the cohort. HLA typing was unavailable for some donors at each locus, so association tests used only the typed subset. Compared with the roughly 720-donor mean, donors in an Asian-associated ancestry cluster had fewer N-insertions in productive TCRs, according to a later genetic analysis. While some public TCRs were present in many individuals, most TCR sequences turned up only very rarely across donors. A cluster of highly shared sequence variants was judged likely to represent a technical artifact of the sequencing pipeline. A later genetic analysis associated a missense DCLRE1C variant with V-gene and J-gene trimming of TCR beta chains, and an independent cohort replicated the association. Presence/absence analyses assumed roughly uniform sequencing depth across donors, an assumption that may not hold. A later analysis found that TCR association rates varied across HLA loci, with DRB1 alleles showing the most associated TCRs and HLA-C alleles the fewest. A later analysis reported that several top co-occurrence clusters appeared linked to parvovirus B19, influenza, CMV and Epstein-Barr virus. Linkage disequilibrium might explain the correlated functional status among segregating V segments, but an unknown experimental factor could not be excluded. This cohort had only TCR beta chains sequenced, and the lack of alpha or paired-chain data limited which features could be detected. A further reported finding was that TCR beta sequences accurately predicted the HLA-A and HLA-B alleles for most subjects in the first cohort. In a later analysis, HLA-associated TCR beta chains showed more clonal expansion and lower generation probabilities than non-associated chains that were equally common. Assigning TCR associations to individual alleles was difficult when HLA alleles, especially DR and DQ, strongly co-occurred.

In total, over 600 healthy bone marrow donors made up the cohort. At the time of sampling, every cohort member was nominally healthy, though immune exposures that went unrecorded were likely present. The donor was CMV seropositive and was included in the group of 289 seropositive cohort members. Each donor provided a peripheral blood sample, and peripheral blood mononuclear cells were used for TCR beta sequencing. The Qiagen DNeasy Blood Extraction Kit was used to extract genomic DNA from the blood cell samples. The library was obtained by the immunoSEQ multiplex PCR assay. For the multiplex PCR, a mixture combining 60 forward primers for TCR Vbeta segments and 13 reverse primers for TCR Jbeta segments was used. Amplification of the CDR3 region of rearranged TCR beta genes was performed with a multiplex PCR assay on genomic DNA. On the Illumina HiSeq System, the amplified TCR beta libraries were sequenced as 87-base-pair reads. As for how the authors treated the data: In a later analysis, some 80 million unique TCR beta chains were counted across the 650 to 700 repertoires, and about 10 million of these chains were shared by at least two donors. Raw reads were error-corrected and collapsed into unique sequences with a nearest-neighbor algorithm that merged closely related sequences to remove PCR and sequencing errors. Alignment of CDR3 sequences to IMGT reference sequences was used to assign V, D and J gene segments. For a sequence to be retained, a match of at least six nucleotides was required to both a V gene segment and a J gene segment. A rearrangement counted as productive if the CDR3 had no stop codons and remained in frame with V and J, and every other rearrangement counted as non-productive. Following IMGT convention, CDR3 was defined as the stretch from the second conserved V-encoded cysteine up to the conserved J-encoded phenylalanine. The earlier analysis of 587 of the donors excluded any sequence lacking an unambiguous match to a single V gene segment. An earlier analysis of around 600 of the donors classified V segments as functional when productive rearrangements were above 56.7% and as segregating when the standard deviation between donors was above 5%. A statistical classification framework was built for diagnosing cytomegalovirus status from the catalog of TCR beta chain sequences. In a later analysis, V and J genes were assigned by comparing TCR nucleotide sequences against IMGT/GENE-DB human TR gene sequences. Using the TCRdist pipeline, a later analysis assigned CDR3 sequences along with most-parsimonious VDJ recombination scenarios. In a later analysis, every TCR beta chain was defined by the combination of its CDR3 amino acid sequence and its V-gene family, and reads without a unique V-gene family were dropped. In a later analysis, nearly 600 highly shared, low-generation-probability nucleotide sequences were removed to address suspected cross-contamination and a sequencing artifact. For each public chain, a later analysis derived a clonal expansion index from normalized ranks of inferred template counts within each repertoire. In a later analysis, generation probabilities were computed with a VDJ recombination model fitted to out-of-frame rearrangements, and the resulting probabilities were checked against IGoR. A later analysis scored TCR-TCR, TCR-HLA and TCR-CMV co-occurrence with hypergeometric tests, applying a repertoire-size bias correction to TCR pairs. False discovery rates were estimated in a later analysis by permuting HLA or CMV assignments 20 times. In a later analysis, co-occurring TCRs were grouped with DBSCAN, and TCRdist sequence similarity was added when clustering was performed within HLA-allele-positive subsets. Co-occurrence clustering excluded repertoires with fewer than 30,000 or more than 120,000 public chains, plus five with anomalous nucleotide sharing. TCRdb re-hosts the immuneACCESS table, in-frame sequences only. Its copies lack some clones; in the studies checked, an unresolved V gene accounts for under half of them, and the cause for the rest is not known. That table supplies the V and J calls and clone size; D and trimming were determined from the DNA. The sample table records some 160,000 clones; approximately 78% of these occur just once. The top ten constitute roughly 4% of the sample.

The specimen was PBMCs. The receptor was derived from a woman aged 40 to 49 in good health and CMV-seropositive.

CDR3 region: CASSGGFQGQGSYEQYF. The nucleotide sequence reads TGCGCCAGCAGCGGAGGATTTCAGGGACAGGGCTCCTACGAGCAGTACTTC. Recombination joined TRBV5-1 with TRBJ2-7, with 9 middle bases fitting TRBD1. Trimming takes 4 bases off V and 0 bases off J; junction bases not matched to a gene: 11. Taken from the germline V gene, the CDR1 and CDR2 loops are SGHRS and YFSETQ. The CDR3 contains 17 residues, cysteine and phenylalanine counted. Only the CDR3 DNA stays, 51 bases, in frame from base 1.